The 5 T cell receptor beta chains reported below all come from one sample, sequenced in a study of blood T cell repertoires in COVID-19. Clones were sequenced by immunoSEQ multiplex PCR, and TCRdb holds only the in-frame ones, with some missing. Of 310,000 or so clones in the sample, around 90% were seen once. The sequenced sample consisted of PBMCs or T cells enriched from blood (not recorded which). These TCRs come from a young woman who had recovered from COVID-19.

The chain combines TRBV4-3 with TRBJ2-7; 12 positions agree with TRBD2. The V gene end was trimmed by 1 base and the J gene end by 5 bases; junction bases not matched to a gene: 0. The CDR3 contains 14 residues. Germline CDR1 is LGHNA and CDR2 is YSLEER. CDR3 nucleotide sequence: TGCGCCAGCAGCCAAGGACTAGCGGGAGACGAGCAGTACTTC. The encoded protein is CASSQGLAGDEQYF.

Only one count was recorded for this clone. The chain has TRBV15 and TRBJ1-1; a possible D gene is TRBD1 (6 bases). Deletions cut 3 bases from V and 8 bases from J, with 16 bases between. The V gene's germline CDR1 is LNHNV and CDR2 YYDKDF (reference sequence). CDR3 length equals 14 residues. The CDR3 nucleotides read TGTGCCACCAGCAGGGACTTACTCCAGGGGGAAGCTTTCTTT. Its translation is CATSRDLLQGEAFF.

The CDR3 spells CATSREGGRTGNTIYF. The CDR3 DNA is TGTGCCACCAGCAGAGAGGGGGGTCGGACCGGAAACACCATATATTTT. The chain has TRBV15 and TRBJ1-3, with a tentative D call TRBD1 (5 bases). This CDR3 has 16 amino acids. Trimming pared 0 bases from V and 4 bases from J, leaving 13 bases between. Per germline, CDR1 LNHNV and CDR2 YYDKDF (reference sequence).

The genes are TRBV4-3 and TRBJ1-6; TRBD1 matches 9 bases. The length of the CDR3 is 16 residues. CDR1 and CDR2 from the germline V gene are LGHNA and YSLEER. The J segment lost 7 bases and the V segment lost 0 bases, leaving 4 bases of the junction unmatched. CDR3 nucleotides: TGCGCCAGCAGCCAAGATGGGGGACAGGGAAATTCACCCCTCCACTTT. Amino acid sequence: CASSQDGGQGNSPLHF.

The CDR3 spells CASNPRQGSEQYF. The CDR3 nucleotides read TGTGCCAGCAATCCCAGACAGGGATCCGAGCAGTACTTC. V gene TRBV5-4 combines with J gene TRBJ2-7, with 7 bases lining up with TRBD1. Germline V gene sequence: CDR1 SGHNT, CDR2 YYREEE (reference sequence). This CDR3 has 13 amino acids. Trimming took 6 bases from V and 6 from J; bases not matched to a gene: 9.